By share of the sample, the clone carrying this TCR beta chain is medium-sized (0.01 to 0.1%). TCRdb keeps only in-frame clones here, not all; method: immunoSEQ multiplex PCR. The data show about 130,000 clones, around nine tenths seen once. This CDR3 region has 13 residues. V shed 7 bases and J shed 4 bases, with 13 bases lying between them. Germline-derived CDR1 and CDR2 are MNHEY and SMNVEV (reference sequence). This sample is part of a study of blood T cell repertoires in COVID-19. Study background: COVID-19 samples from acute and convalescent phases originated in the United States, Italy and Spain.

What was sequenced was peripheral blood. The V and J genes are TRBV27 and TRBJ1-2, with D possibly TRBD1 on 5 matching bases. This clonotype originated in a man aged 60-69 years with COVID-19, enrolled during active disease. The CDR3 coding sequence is TGTGCCAGCACGAGAAGCGGGGGCTATGGCTACACCTTC. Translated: CASTRSGGYGYTF.